This T cell receptor (beta chain) originates from a study of T cells after yellow fever vaccination. Study conclusions and caveats: Faster peaking, at day 5 versus 15, marked a secondary response that was weaker.

The CDR3 covers 15 residues. Per germline, CDR1 SGHRS and CDR2 YFSETQ. The V and J ends lost 4 bases and 9 bases respectively, with 20 bases between them. A few counts support this clonotype. Its antigen is currently unknown. TCRdb itself ran the 5' RACE reads through MiXCR, one entry per CDR3 protein. Of fewer than 350,000 distinct CDR3 sequences listed, 3.6% are singletons. This receptor was obtained from a man aged 18 to 29 who received the YFV17D yellow fever vaccine. The rearrangement links TRBV5-1 to TRBJ2-1; D could derive from TRBD1 or TRBD2 (6 bases each). Sequencing used PBMCs, obtained on the day of the yellow fever booster vaccination. The CDR3 nucleotides are TGCGCCAGCAGCCTTGGCTGGTTCGGGGGCGGTGAGCAGTTCTTC. Protein: CASSLGWFGGGEQFF.